Included here is one T cell receptor beta chain sequence, with context. Its antigen target is currently unknown. Base quality data are lacking; no much larger clone is found one base away. The protocol used for the library was the immunoSEQ multiplex PCR assay. TCRdb retrieved this table from immuneACCESS and kept in-frame rearrangements only. Not all clones are present; in checked studies, unresolved V genes account for under half, and no reason is known for the remainder. The sample data list tens of thousands of clones, and about 90% of these were observed just once. Of the sample, 4% to 5% is held by the ten largest clones. This sample is drawn from a study of chemoradiotherapy in HPV16-positive cancers (dated 2022 in TCRdb). Context from the whole study: Using functional T-cell assays on cells from a couple of HPV16-positive patients, the researchers defined candidate HPV-specific T-cell clones and common TCR motifs. Whether T-cell immunity against the HPV oncoproteins E6 and E7 changes during chemoradiotherapy and whether survival is affected by this immunity were examined in the study. TCR repertoires from over 75 patients with HPV-related cancers were then used to track the candidate HPV-specific TCRs and motifs. Paper-wide results and their limitations: The functional definition of HPV-specific T cells came from only a couple of HPV16-positive patients, and the survival association was reported for HPV16-positive patients. In HPV16-positive patients, expansion of HPV-responsive T cells during chemoradiotherapy was associated with improved recurrence-free survival. Expansion of candidate HPV-specific clones and E7-related TCR motifs was observed in the tumor microenvironment during treatment, whereas no such expansion was observed for non-HPV-specific T cells.

In the germline V gene (reference sequence), CDR1 corresponds to SGHNT and CDR2 to YYREEE. Measured from the cysteine to the phenylalanine, the CDR3 is 11 residues long. The DNA shown is the 33-base CDR3, in frame from base 1. V and J are truncated by 4 bases and 11 bases respectively, leaving an intervening sequence of 12 bases. Repertoires were sampled repeatedly over the course of chemoradiotherapy so that clonal expansion in the tumor microenvironment could be followed. The sequence was collected from a human donor with HPV-associated anogenital cancer. Here the sequenced sample was blood, taken from a patient who underwent chemoradiotherapy. The chain links TRBV5-4 with TRBJ2-5; the D region possibly corresponds to TRBD2 (6 bases align). The DNA sequence follows: TGTGCCAGCAGCGAGGAGGGGCCTCAGTACTTC. This yields the protein CASSEEGPQYF.